This T cell receptor (beta chain) was captured by sequencing in a study of CD4+ T cells in melanoma. Clones were sequenced by immunoSEQ multiplex PCR, and TCRdb holds only the in-frame ones, with some missing. The sample has approximately 15,000 clones; about 64% are singletons. Study outcomes and limitations: CD8+ T cell, macrophage and B cell function reportedly correlated with neoantigen-specific CD4+ T cells. Reportedly, melanoma neoantigen-specific CD4+ T cells showed varied differentiation states.

Note on this clone: Its antigen is not known.

V dropped 7 bases and J dropped 3 bases, with 18 bases sitting between them. This CDR3 is 16 amino acids long. From germline, CDR1 is SGHVS and CDR2 FNYEAQ. The receptor's source is a human donor with melanoma. V gene TRBV7-6 combines with J gene TRBJ2-2; unclear D gene. The sequenced sample was cells from a culture (not recorded whether cultured in vitro). Written as DNA, the CDR3 is TGTGCCAGCACCGGTGGAATCGAAGGCGACACCGGGGAGCTGTTTTTT. Protein: CASTGGIEGDTGELFF.